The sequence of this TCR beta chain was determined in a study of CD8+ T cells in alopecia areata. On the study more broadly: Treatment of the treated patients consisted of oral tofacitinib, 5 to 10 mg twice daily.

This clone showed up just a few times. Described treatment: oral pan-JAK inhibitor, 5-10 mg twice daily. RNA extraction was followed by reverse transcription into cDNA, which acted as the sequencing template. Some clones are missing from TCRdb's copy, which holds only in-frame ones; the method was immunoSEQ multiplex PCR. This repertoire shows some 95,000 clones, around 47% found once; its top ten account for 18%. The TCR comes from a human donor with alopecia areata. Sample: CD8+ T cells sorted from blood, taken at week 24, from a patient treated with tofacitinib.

CDR3 residues: CASSSRVDEQYF. CDR3 coding DNA: TGTGCCAGCAGCTCTAGAGTCGACGAGCAGTACTTC. The chain combines TRBV7-9 with TRBJ2-7; D uncertain. The V end was cut by 4 bases, the J end by 5 bases, with 9 bases between. The CDR3 totals 12 residues. The germline V gene has CDR1 SEHNR and CDR2 FQNEAQ (reference sequence).